This T cell receptor beta chain emerged from a study of radiotherapy plus CTLA-4 blockade in lung cancer. The wider study: Disease control was achieved by roughly 32% of patients, and objective responses by about 19%. General study results and limits: Some TCR clones had been derived from tumors. These clones expanded in peripheral blood after radiotherapy plus ipilimumab.

TCRdb's table, derived via immunoSEQ multiplex PCR, lists solely in-frame clones and lacks some. This table has 35,000 to 40,000 clones, approximately 85% appearing once. The CDR3 covers 16 residues. Trimming at V came to 4 bases and at J to 4 bases, leaving 6 bases not matched to a gene. Germline V gives CDR1 SGHAT, CDR2 FQNNGV. This clone has only a few counts. The antigen is not known. The material sequenced was peripheral blood, taken from a patient treated with radiotherapy plus ipilimumab. The chain couples TRBV11-2 to TRBJ2-1; 11 bases are shared with TRBD1. The receptor's source is a human donor with non-small cell lung cancer who had stable disease on radiotherapy plus ipilimumab. The CDR3 DNA reads TGTGCCAGCAGCTCCCTGGACAGGGGGCGTTACAATGAGCAGTTCTTC. Translation: CASSSLDRGRYNEQFF.